This T cell receptor (beta chain) was retrieved from a study of persistence of HIV-infected CD4 T cells. Cells were stimulated with overlapping HIV-1 Gag 15-mer peptides. Sorted nonresponding memory CD4+ T cells were CD40L-negative, CD69-negative, CD45RO-high. This clone was seen a few times. Its antigen is unknown. Sequencing used immunoSEQ version 4 in survey mode. TCRdb keeps only in-frame clones here, not all; method: immunoSEQ multiplex PCR. The sample records 30,000 to 45,000 clones, 80% to 85% being singletons. Germline CDR1 SGHTA, CDR2 FQGNSA. This CDR3 contains 16 residues. V lost 2 bases and J 0 bases, leaving 14 bases between the germline ends.

This material consisted of cultured CD4+ T cells from PBMCs, taken from a patient who received antiretroviral therapy. The clonotype was recovered from an adult with HIV. The donor label of this sample is uncertain. The J gene is TRBJ2-7, the V gene TRBV7-2; D may be TRBD2 (5 bases). CDR3 coding DNA: TGTGCCAGCAGCTTAAGTCTAGCCATGAGCTCCTACGAGCAGTACTTC. It codes for CASSLSLAMSSYEQYF.